These 24 T cell receptor beta chains were sequenced from one sample in a study of graft-versus-host responses after intestinal transplantation. Libraries were prepared by immunoSEQ multiplex PCR; TCRdb keeps only in-frame clonotypes and omits some of them. The table shows about 90,000 clones, with roughly 90% occurring only once. These receptors have no known antigen. The specimen comprised unstimulated CD4+ T cells sorted from spleen or lymph node cells, sampled before intestinal transplant. Every receptor here comes from a human donor who received an intestinal transplant.

Details on this clone: The sample contains more than one DNA sequence encoding this CDR3. J is TRBJ2-7 and V is TRBV20-1; no definite D call. V shed 2 bases and J shed 3 bases, with 2 bases lying between them. The germline gives CDR1 DFQATT, CDR2 SNEGSKA (reference sequence). This CDR3 region has 10 residues. This chain's CDR3 is CSARSYEQYF. CDR3 DNA: TGCAGTGCTAGAAGCTACGAGCAGTACTTC.

With regard to this clone: Distinct nucleotide sequences in the sample also encode this CDR3. The chain carries TRBV7-8 and TRBJ2-3; D is unclear. Germline-derived CDR1 and CDR2 are SGHVS and FQNEAQ. Trimming removed 3 bases from V and 3 bases from J, with 1 base in between. This CDR3 comprises 11 residues. Here the CDR3 reads CASSFTDTQYF. Written as DNA, the CDR3 is TGTGCCAGCAGCTTTACAGATACGCAGTATTTT.

V and J are TRBV5-1 and TRBJ2-3; D ambiguous. This CDR3 contains 13 residues. Per the germline V gene, CDR1 is SGHRS and CDR2 is YFSETQ. Deletions cut 4 bases from V and 1 base from J, with 7 bases between. The CDR3 DNA reads as TGCGCCAGCAGCGGATGGGGCACAGATACGCAGTATTTT. Residues: CASSGWGTDTQYF.

The V call is TRBV6-6, the J call TRBJ2-7, with 8 bases lining up with TRBD1. The V gene's germline CDR1 is MNHNY and CDR2 SVGAGI (reference sequence). The CDR3 is made up of 15 amino acids. J was trimmed by 2 bases and V by 6 bases; bases with no gene match: 9. CDR3 sequence (DNA): TGTGCCAGCAGCAGTCCGGGACAGGTAACCTACGAGCAGTACTTC. This gives the protein CASSSPGQVTYEQYF.

The rearrangement joins TRBV28 to TRBJ1-6; 7 nucleotides match TRBD1. The CDR3 length is 14 residues. The J segment lost 10 bases and the V segment lost 7 bases, leaving 10 bases of the junction unmatched. Germline V CDR1 and CDR2: MDHEN, SYDVKM. CDR3 sequence (DNA): TGTGCCAGCATGCTACAGGGGAACGCCTCACCCCTCCACTTT. Its translation: CASMLQGNASPLHF.

The chain employs TRBV14 and TRBJ2-2; the match to TRBD2 covers 9 bases. V was clipped by 4 bases and J by 4 bases; unmatched bases: 10. This CDR3 has 17 residues. Germline-derived CDR1 and CDR2 are SGHDN and FVKESK. DNA of the CDR3: TGTGCCAGCAGCCGCGAGTTTCCGGGACTAGCCACCGGGGAGCTGTTTTTT. Translated: CASSREFPGLATGELFF. Using reference TRBV14 and TRBJ2-2 for the parts outside the CDR3, the full variable domain is EAGVTQFPSHSVIEKGQTVTLRCDPISGHDNLYWYRRVMGKEIKFLLHFVKESKQDESGMPNNRFLAERTGGTYSTLKVQPAELEDSGVYFCASSREFPGLATGELFFGEGSRLTVL.

The chain combines TRBV14 with TRBJ2-7; possibly TRBD1 for D (6 bases). CDR3 length: 15 residues. Germline values: CDR1 SGHDN, CDR2 FVKESK. V was shortened by 4 bases and J by 1 base, with 14 bases between the two germline ends. CDR3 nucleotides: TGTGCCAGCAGCCGTCCAGGGGTGCGGTCCTACGAGCAGTACTTC. It encodes CASSRPGVRSYEQYF.

The chain recombines TRBV28 with TRBJ1-6, with D perhaps matching TRBD1 (5 bases). V lost 8 bases and J 5 bases, leaving 13 bases between the germline ends. The CDR3 consists of 14 residues. Germline assignment: CDR1 MDHEN and CDR2 SYDVKM. CDR3: CASGAGSNNSPLHF. The DNA of the CDR3 is TGTGCCAGCGGGGCAGGCTCTAATAATTCACCCCTCCACTTT.

The chain joins TRBV28 to TRBJ2-1; TRBD2 might be the D (6 bases). V was clipped by 5 bases and J by 4 bases, with 18 bases between them. The CDR3 is 16 amino acids. Per germline, CDR1 MDHEN and CDR2 SYDVKM. The CDR3 region has the DNA TGTGCCAGCAGTGGTGGGGGGACTGGATCTTACAATGAGCAGTTCTTC. As protein: CASSGGGTGSYNEQFF.

The chain has TRBV19 and TRBJ1-2, with TRBD1 matching over 9 bases. Trimming removed 0 bases from V and 4 bases from J; junction bases left unmatched: 6. Germline assignment: CDR1 LNHDA and CDR2 SQIVND (reference sequence). The CDR3 runs to 16 residues. The CDR3 DNA reads as TGTGCCAGTAGTATAGACTGGGGACAGGGCGTCTATGGCTACACCTTC. This codes for CASSIDWGQGVYGYTF.

This clone was seen just once. The chain carries TRBV19 and TRBJ2-1, with unresolved D. Germline V gene sequence: CDR1 LNHDA, CDR2 SQIVND (reference sequence). V was pared by 5 bases and J by 11 bases, with 16 bases between. The CDR3 sequence is 13 residues long. DNA of the CDR3: TGTGCCAGTAGTCTTCCCCCTCCGAGTCAGCAGTTCTTC. This codes for CASSLPPPSQQFF.

CDR3 loop: CASSLSGEAFF. For the CDR3, the DNA is TGTGCCAGCAGCTTGTCAGGGGAAGCTTTCTTT. The rearrangement uses TRBV5-6 and TRBJ1-1; D possibly corresponds to TRBD1 (5 bases). Germline CDR1 and CDR2: SGHDT and YYEEEE. The CDR3 totals 11 residues. Deletions cut 1 base from V and 8 bases from J, with 6 bases between.

The chain combines TRBV5-1 with TRBJ2-3, with TRBD1 matching over 7 bases. The germline V gene has CDR1 SGHRS and CDR2 YFSETQ. The CDR3 has 14 amino acids. J was trimmed by 1 base and V by 2 bases; bases with no gene match: 1. The CDR3 DNA sequence: TGCGCCAGCAGCTTCGACAGGGGCACAGATACGCAGTATTTT. Protein sequence: CASSFDRGTDTQYF.

The V and J genes are TRBV7-6 and TRBJ2-1, with 11 bases matching TRBD2. With V trimmed by 0 bases and J by 12 bases, 7 bases remained unmatched. Germline loops: CDR1 SGHVS, CDR2 FNYEAQ. CDR3 length: 15 amino acids. The CDR3 protein is CASSLAGTSGSWQFF. CDR3 sequence (DNA): TGTGCCAGCAGCTTAGCAGGGACTAGCGGTTCATGGCAGTTCTTC.

The chain employs TRBV18 and TRBJ2-2, with TRBD2 as a possible D gene (5 bases). The V gene's germline CDR1 is KGHSH and CDR2 LQKENI. The CDR3 length is 15 residues. V lost 3 bases to trimming and J lost 5 bases, with 13 bases between them. DNA of the CDR3: TGTGCCAGCTCACCCGGGAATCGAGGGACCGGGGAGCTGTTTTTT. Translating it yields CASSPGNRGTGELFF.

This clone showed up just once. This chain joins TRBV4-2 and TRBJ1-4; D ambiguous. CDR1 and CDR2 (germline): LGHNA, YNFKEQ. The germline V and J ends were trimmed by 1 base and 0 bases, with 9 bases remaining between them. There are 16 residues in the CDR3. The CDR3 DNA reads as TGTGCCAGCAGCCAAGCTACGAAATCAACTAATGAAAAACTGTTTTTT. It encodes CASSQATKSTNEKLFF.

This clone was detected once. The chain carries TRBV27 and TRBJ1-2; possibly TRBD1 for D (6 bases). Germline values: CDR1 MNHEY, CDR2 SMNVEV (reference sequence). This CDR3 contains 13 residues. Trimming took off 6 bases at V and 4 bases at J, with 12 bases between the two ends. The CDR3 DNA follows: TGTGCCAGCAGGGAAAGGACAGCCTATGGCTACACCTTC. It encodes CASRERTAYGYTF.

J is TRBJ2-7 and V is TRBV14; 9 nucleotides agree with TRBD1. The germline V gene encodes CDR1 SGHDN and CDR2 FVKESK. The CDR3 runs 15 residues. J gave up 5 bases and V 1 base, and 6 bases lay outside the gene matches. CDR3 sequence reads: CASSQVGQGIDEQYF. CDR3 coding DNA: TGTGCCAGCAGCCAAGTGGGACAGGGAATAGACGAGCAGTACTTC.

This clone was observed a few times. The chain joins TRBV7-9 to TRBJ1-3, with no clear D. CDR3 length: 14 residues. V lost 4 bases and J 0 bases, leaving 7 bases between the germline ends. The germline gives CDR1 SEHNR, CDR2 FQNEAQ (reference sequence). CDR3 DNA sequence: TGTGCCAGCAGCTCACAGTTCTCTGGAAACACCATATATTTT. Translation gives CASSSQFSGNTIYF.

This clone is a singleton in its sample. Sequence at one end of the junction differs from germline and may be a read error. The chain employs TRBV5-6 and TRBJ2-5, with D unclear. Germline V gene lookup returns CDR1 SGHDT and CDR2 YYEEEE. The CDR3 has 12 amino acids. CDR3 nucleotides: TGTGCCAGCAGCTTGGTTGGGTTAGAGCAGCACTTC. It translates to CASSLVGLEQHF. The full variable domain, rest sourced from reference TRBV5-6 and TRBJ2-5, is DAGVTQSPTHLIKTRGQQVTLRCSPKSGHDTVSWYQQALGQGPQFIFQYYEEEERQRGNFPDRFSGHQFPNYSSELNVNALLLGDSALYLCASSLVGLEQHFGPGTRLLVL.

The chain joins TRBV28 to TRBJ2-7; maybe TRBD2 (6 bases). CDR1 and CDR2 from the germline V gene are MDHEN and SYDVKM. Trimming removed 1 base at V and 2 bases at J, with 12 bases between. This CDR3 spans 15 amino acids. The CDR3 sequence is CASSLSGRGTYEQYF. The CDR3 bases are TGTGCCAGCAGTTTATCAGGACGGGGGACCTACGAGCAGTACTTC.

V and J are TRBV9 and TRBJ2-3; D unresolved. CDR3 length: 17 residues. The ends were cut back, 3 bases at V and 3 bases at J, with 20 bases in the middle. Germline V gives CDR1 SGDLS, CDR2 YYNGEE. The CDR3 DNA reads TGTGCCAGCAGCGCCTCCTCTTGGGTTGGGTGGACAGATACGCAGTATTTT. This sequence encodes CASSASSWVGWTDTQYF.

The chain uses TRBV5-1 and TRBJ2-2; D may be TRBD1 (5 bases). This CDR3 contains 15 residues. Germline V gene sequence: CDR1 SGHRS, CDR2 YFSETQ. Deletions cut 5 bases from V and 6 bases from J, with 17 bases between. The CDR3 here is CASSFLDSRSGELFF. Written as DNA, the CDR3 is TGCGCCAGCAGTTTCCTCGACAGTCGGTCCGGGGAGCTGTTTTTT.

The V gene is TRBV19, the J gene TRBJ1-1; unclear D gene. V shed 5 bases and J shed 0 bases, with 10 bases lying between them. The CDR3 spans 14 residues. CDR1 and CDR2 from the germline V gene are LNHDA and SQIVND (reference sequence). The DNA for the CDR3 is TGTGCCAGTAGTGCTGGATGGCTGAACACTGAAGCTTTCTTT. The encoded protein is CASSAGWLNTEAFF.